This T cell receptor beta chain was identified during a study of T-cell memory formation after mild COVID-19. Overall study results and limits: Whereas later expanders leaned CD4+, clones contracting day 15 to 85 showed a balanced CD4/CD8 makeup. CD4+ contracting clones were mainly CM and EM; CD8+ ones, EMRA.

This clonotype was seen once. Its target is unknown. The CDR3 covers 16 residues. Trimming pared 9 bases from V and 5 bases from J, leaving 22 bases between. CDR1 is LNHDA and CDR2 is SQIVND in the germline V gene (reference sequence). With constant-segment primers, 5'RACE yielded cDNA libraries of TCR alpha and TCR beta that carried sample barcodes and UMIs. TCRdb independently ran MiXCR on the 5' RACE reads; one entry per CDR3 protein. This table holds 250,000 to 350,000 distinct CDR3 sequences, roughly 21% found once. The chain carries TRBV19 and TRBJ1-4; D gene unclear. Material: PBMCs or a T cell subset sorted from them (not recorded which). This receptor was taken from a man aged 18 to 30 who had mild COVID-19 (a few samples of this study predate the infection). Cell type and time point are not known. The CDR3 DNA follows: TGTGCCAGCATTCCCCCCTTTGGAGATGGGAATGAAAAACTGTTTTTT. Its protein product is CASIPPFGDGNEKLFF.